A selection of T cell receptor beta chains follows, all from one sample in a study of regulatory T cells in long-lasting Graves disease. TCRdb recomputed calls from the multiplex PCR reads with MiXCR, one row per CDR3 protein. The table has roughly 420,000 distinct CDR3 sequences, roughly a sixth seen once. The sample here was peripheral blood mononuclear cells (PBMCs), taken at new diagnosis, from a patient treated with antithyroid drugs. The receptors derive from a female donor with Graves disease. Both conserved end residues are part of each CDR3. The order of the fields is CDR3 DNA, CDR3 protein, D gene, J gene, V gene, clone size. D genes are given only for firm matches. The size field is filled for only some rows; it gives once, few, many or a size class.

DNA: TGTGCCTGGAGTAGTTGGTGGGCGGAGACCCAGTACTTC; CDR3: CAWSSWWAETQYF; D: .; J: TRBJ2-5; V: TRBV30; size: few
DNA: TGTGCCAGCAGCTTAGTGAGCTCCGCCCTAGCTCCCTCCTACGAGCAGTACTTC; CDR3: CASSLVSSALAPSYEQYF; D: .; J: TRBJ2-7; V: TRBV11-2; size: many
DNA: TGTGCCAGCAGCTTAGACCCAGCAACGGGCGATACGCAGTATTTT; CDR3: CASSLDPATGDTQYF; D: .; J: TRBJ2-3; V: TRBV7-3; size: .
DNA: TGTGCCAGCAGCTTTTCCAGCGGGCGCACAGATACGCAGTATTTT; CDR3: CASSFSSGRTDTQYF; D: .; J: TRBJ2-3; V: TRBV7-9; size: many
DNA: TGTGCCAGCAGTTTAGGGCTGGCGGGAGGAATCTCAGATACGCAGTATTTT; CDR3: CASSLGLAGGISDTQYF; D: TRBD2; J: TRBJ2-3; V: TRBV28; size: many
DNA: TGTGCCAGCAGACCCGGACAGGGCGAGCTTTATGGCTACACCTTC; CDR3: CASRPGQGELYGYTF; D: TRBD1; J: TRBJ1-2; V: TRBV28; size: .
DNA: TGTGCCGTCCATCAAGGGGTCGGGGGCGAGCAGCCCCAGCATTTT; CDR3: CAVHQGVGGEQPQHF; D: .; J: TRBJ1-5; V: TRBV6-1; size: many
DNA: TGTGCCAGCAGCCCTGGGACAGGGGGACGCCAGTCGGTCAATCAGCCCCAGCATTTT; CDR3: CASSPGTGGRQSVNQPQHF; D: TRBD1; J: TRBJ1-5; V: TRBV3-1; size: .
DNA: TGCGCCAGCAGAAGAGGGGCAGGCGATGAGCAGTTCTTC; CDR3: CASRRGAGDEQFF; D: .; J: TRBJ2-1; V: TRBV5-1; size: many
DNA: TGTGCCAGCAGTTGGACCGGAACAGGAAGATACGAGCAGTACTTC; CDR3: CASSWTGTGRYEQYF; D: .; J: TRBJ2-7; V: TRBV6-2/TRBV6-3; size: many
DNA: TGTGCCAGCAGTTTTGACAGGGGGCGAACCTATGGCTACACCTTC; CDR3: CASSFDRGRTYGYTF; D: TRBD1; J: TRBJ1-2; V: TRBV6-5; size: .
DNA: TGTGCCAGCAGCCCCGGGACAGGGGTACTGGGGGCCAACGTCCTGACTTTC; CDR3: CASSPGTGVLGANVLTF; D: TRBD1; J: TRBJ2-6; V: TRBV5-5; size: .
DNA: TGTGCCAGCAGCTTAGAGGCGTCCGGGGAGCTGTTTTTT; CDR3: CASSLEASGELFF; D: .; J: TRBJ2-2; V: TRBV11-2; size: many
DNA: TGTGCCAGCAGTTTATACCGAGACAGGGGGCGAGGCTACACCTTC; CDR3: CASSLYRDRGRGYTF; D: TRBD1; J: TRBJ1-2; V: TRBV12-3/TRBV12-4; size: many
DNA: TGTGCCACGGAGGCAGCCTATGGCTACACCTTC; CDR3: CATEAAYGYTF; D: .; J: TRBJ1-2; V: TRBV12-3/TRBV12-4; size: many
DNA: TGCGCCAGCAGCCGCCAAGGGGTCGGAGATCAGCCCCAGCATTTT; CDR3: CASSRQGVGDQPQHF; D: .; J: TRBJ1-5; V: TRBV4-1; size: .
DNA: TGCGCCAGCAGCTTGGTGCCGGCCGGGACTAGCGGGAGGGCCGGTGAGCAGTTCTTC; CDR3: CASSLVPAGTSGRAGEQFF; D: TRBD2; J: TRBJ2-1; V: TRBV5-1; size: .